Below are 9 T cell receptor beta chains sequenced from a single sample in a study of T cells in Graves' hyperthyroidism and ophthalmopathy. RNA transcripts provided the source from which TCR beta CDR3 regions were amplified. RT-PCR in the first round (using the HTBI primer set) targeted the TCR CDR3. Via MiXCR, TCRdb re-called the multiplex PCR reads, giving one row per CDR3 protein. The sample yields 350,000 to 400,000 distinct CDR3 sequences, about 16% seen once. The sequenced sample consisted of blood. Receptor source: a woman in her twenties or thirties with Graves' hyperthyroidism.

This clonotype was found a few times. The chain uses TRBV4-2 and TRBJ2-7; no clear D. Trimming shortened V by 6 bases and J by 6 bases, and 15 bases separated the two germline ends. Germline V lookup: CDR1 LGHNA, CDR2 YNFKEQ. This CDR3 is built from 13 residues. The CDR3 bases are TGTGCCAGCAGTCTCGGGTCTCGGGCCGAGCAGTACTTC. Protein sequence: CASSLGSRAEQYF.

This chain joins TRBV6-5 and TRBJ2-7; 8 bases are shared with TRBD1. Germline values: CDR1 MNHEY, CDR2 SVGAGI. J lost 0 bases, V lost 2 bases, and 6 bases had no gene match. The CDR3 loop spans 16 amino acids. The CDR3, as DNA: TGTGCCAGCAGTTACCTGGACAGGGAAGGCTCCTACGAGCAGTACTTC. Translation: CASSYLDREGSYEQYF.

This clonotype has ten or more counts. The CDR3 loop reads CAWSPSNEQFF. The CDR3 DNA follows: TGTGCCTGGAGTCCCTCTAATGAGCAGTTCTTC. V is TRBV30 and J is TRBJ2-1; D gene unclear. In germline, CDR1 is GTSNPN, CDR2 SVGIG (reference sequence). The CDR3 is 11 residues long. The V and J ends lost 2 bases and 7 bases respectively, with 6 bases between them.

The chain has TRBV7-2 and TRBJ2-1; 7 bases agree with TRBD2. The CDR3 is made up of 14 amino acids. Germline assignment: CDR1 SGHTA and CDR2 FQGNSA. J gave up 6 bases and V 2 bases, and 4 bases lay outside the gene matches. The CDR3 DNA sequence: TGTGCCAGCAGCTTACGACTAGCCTCCAATGAGCAGTTCTTC. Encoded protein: CASSLRLASNEQFF.

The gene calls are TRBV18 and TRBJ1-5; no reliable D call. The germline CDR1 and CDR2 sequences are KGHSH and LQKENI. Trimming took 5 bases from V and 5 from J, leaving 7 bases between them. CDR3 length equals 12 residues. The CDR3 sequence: CASSTDYQPQHF. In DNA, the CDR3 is TGTGCCAGCTCAACGGATTATCAGCCCCAGCATTTT.

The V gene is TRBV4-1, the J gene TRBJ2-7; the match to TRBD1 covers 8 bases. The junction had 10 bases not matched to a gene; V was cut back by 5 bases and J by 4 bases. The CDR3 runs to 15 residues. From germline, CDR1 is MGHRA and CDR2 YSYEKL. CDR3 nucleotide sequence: TGCGCCAGCAGCACGGACAGGGCTGGTTTGTACGAGCAGTACTTC. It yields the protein CASSTDRAGLYEQYF.

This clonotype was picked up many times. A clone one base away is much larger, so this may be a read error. The CDR3 region is CASNLAGTDTQYF. The CDR3 coding sequence is TGTGCCAGCAATTTAGCGGGCACAGATACGCAGTATTTT. V usage is TRBV28 and J usage is TRBJ2-3; weak D call: TRBD2 (6 bases). Germline lookup yields CDR1 MDHEN and CDR2 SYDVKM. The CDR3 has 13 residues.

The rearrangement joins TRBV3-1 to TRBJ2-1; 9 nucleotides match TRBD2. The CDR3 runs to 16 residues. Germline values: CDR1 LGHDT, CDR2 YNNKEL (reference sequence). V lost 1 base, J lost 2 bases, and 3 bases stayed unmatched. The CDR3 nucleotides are TGTGCCAGCAGCCAAGGGGCGGGAGGGCCCTACAATGAGCAGTTCTTC. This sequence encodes CASSQGAGGPYNEQFF.

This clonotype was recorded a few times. This chain's CDR3 is CASSPVSTDTQYF. The CDR3 region has the DNA TGTGCCAGTAGTCCGGTCTCGACAGATACGCAGTATTTT. The chain couples TRBV19 to TRBJ2-3; D is unclear. Germline lookup yields CDR1 LNHDA and CDR2 SQIVND (reference sequence). V shed 5 bases and J shed 3 bases, with 9 bases lying between them. The CDR3 has 13 residues.